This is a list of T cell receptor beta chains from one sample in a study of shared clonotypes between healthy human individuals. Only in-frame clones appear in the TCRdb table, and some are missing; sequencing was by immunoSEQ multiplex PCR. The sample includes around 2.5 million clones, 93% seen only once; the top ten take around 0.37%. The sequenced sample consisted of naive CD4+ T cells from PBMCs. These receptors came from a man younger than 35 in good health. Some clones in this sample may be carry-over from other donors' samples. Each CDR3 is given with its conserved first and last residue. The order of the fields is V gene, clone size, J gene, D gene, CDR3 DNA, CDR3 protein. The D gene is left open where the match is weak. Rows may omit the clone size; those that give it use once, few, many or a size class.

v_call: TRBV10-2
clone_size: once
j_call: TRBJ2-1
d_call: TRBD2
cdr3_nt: TGCGCCAGCAGTGAATCCGGGAGGCCCGACTACTACAATGAGCAGTTCTTC
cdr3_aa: CASSESGRPDYYNEQFF

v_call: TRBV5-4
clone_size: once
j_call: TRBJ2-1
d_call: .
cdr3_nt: TGTGCCAGCAGCTTGGGGCCGGAGCAGTTCTTC
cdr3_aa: CASSLGPEQFF

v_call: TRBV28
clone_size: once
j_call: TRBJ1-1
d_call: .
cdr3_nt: TGTGCCAGCAGTTCCCCCGCCCCGACCGAAGCTTTCTTT
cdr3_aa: CASSSPAPTEAFF

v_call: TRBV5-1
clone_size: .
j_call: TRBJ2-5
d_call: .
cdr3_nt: TGCGCCAGCAGTTTCCCGGGAGAAGAGACCCAGTACTTC
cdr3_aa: CASSFPGEETQYF

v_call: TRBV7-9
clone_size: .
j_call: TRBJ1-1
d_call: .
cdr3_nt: TGTGCCAGCAGCCTAGATGGGGGGAAAGTCACTGAAGCTTTCTTT
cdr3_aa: CASSLDGGKVTEAFF

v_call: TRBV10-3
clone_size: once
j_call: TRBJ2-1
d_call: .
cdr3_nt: TGTGCCATCAGTGAGTCCAACAGGGCCCATGAGCAGTTCTTC
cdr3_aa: CAISESNRAHEQFF

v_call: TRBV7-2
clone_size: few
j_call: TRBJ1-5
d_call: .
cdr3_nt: TGTGCCAGCAGCTTAGTTGTTGATCAGCCCCAGCATTTT
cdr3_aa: CASSLVVDQPQHF

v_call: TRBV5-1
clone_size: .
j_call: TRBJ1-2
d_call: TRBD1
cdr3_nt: TGCGCCAGCAGCCCCGGGGACAGGGTTGGCTATGGCTACACCTTC
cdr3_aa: CASSPGDRVGYGYTF

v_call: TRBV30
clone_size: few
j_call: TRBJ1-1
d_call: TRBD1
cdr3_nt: TGTGCCTGGAGCGGAGACAGGGGCACTGAAGCTTTCTTT
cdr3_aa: CAWSGDRGTEAFF

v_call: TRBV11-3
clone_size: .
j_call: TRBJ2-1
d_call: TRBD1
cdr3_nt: TGTGCCAGCAGCTTACGGACAGGGGGCGATGAGCAGTTCTTC
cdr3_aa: CASSLRTGGDEQFF

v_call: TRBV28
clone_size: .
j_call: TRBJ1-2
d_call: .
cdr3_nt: TGTGCCAGCAGTTCCGCGGTTGGCTACACCTTC
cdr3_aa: CASSSAVGYTF

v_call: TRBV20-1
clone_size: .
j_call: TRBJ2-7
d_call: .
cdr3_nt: TGCAGTGCTAGGGACAGAAGAAGGTGGTACTTC
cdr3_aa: CSARDRRRWYF

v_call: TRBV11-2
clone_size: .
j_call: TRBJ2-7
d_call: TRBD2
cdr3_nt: TGTGCCAGCAGCTTAGATATGGGACTAGCGGCGGCCTACGAGCAGTACTTC
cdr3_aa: CASSLDMGLAAAYEQYF

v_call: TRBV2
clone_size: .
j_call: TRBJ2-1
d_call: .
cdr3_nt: TGTGCCAGCAGTGACCCCAGGCCGGGCGGGAATGAGCAGTTCTTC
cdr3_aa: CASSDPRPGGNEQFF

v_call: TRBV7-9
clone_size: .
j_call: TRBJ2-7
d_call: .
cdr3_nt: TGTGCCAGCAGTCCCCTGGGGGAGCAGTACTTC
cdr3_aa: CASSPLGEQYF

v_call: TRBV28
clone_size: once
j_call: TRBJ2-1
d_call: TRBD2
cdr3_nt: TGTGCCAGCAGTTTATTTAAGCGGGAGGGAGGAAATGAGCAGTTCTTC
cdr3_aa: CASSLFKREGGNEQFF

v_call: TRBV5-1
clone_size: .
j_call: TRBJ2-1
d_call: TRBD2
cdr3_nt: TGCGCCAGCAGCACAGGACTAGCGGGAGGGATTGAGCAGTTCTTC
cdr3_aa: CASSTGLAGGIEQFF

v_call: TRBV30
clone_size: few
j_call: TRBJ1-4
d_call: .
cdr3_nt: TGTGCCTGGACCCTCGCAGGGGCGCTGAATGAAAAACTGTTTTTT
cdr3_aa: CAWTLAGALNEKLFF

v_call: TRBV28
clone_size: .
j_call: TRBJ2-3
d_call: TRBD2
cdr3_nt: TGTGCCAGCAGTTTTCTAGCGGGAGTTAACACAGATACGCAGTATTTT
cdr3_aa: CASSFLAGVNTDTQYF

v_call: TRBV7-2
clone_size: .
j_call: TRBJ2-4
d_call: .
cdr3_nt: TGTGCCAGCAGCCGGGACTGGGACGTGATACACATTCAGTACTTC
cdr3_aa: CASSRDWDVIHIQYF

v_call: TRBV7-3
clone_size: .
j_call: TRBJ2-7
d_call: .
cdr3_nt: TGTGCCAGCAGCTTAATGGGACCCTACTACGAGCAGTACTTC
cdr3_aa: CASSLMGPYYEQYF

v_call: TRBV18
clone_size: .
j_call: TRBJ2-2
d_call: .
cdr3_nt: TGTGCCAGCTCACGAAACGAAGCCCCGAACACCGGGGAGCTGTTTTTT
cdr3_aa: CASSRNEAPNTGELFF

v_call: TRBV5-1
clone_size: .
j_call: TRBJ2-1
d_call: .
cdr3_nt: TGCGCCAGCAGCCCCATGATACAGGGCAGGAGCTCCTACAATGAGCAGTTCTTC
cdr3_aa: CASSPMIQGRSSYNEQFF

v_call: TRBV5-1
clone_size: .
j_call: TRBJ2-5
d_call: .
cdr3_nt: TGCGCCAGCAGCTTGGGGGCAGGCGGAGAGACCCAGTACTTC
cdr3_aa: CASSLGAGGETQYF

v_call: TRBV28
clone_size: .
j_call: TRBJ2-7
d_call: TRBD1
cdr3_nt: TGTGCCAGCGTAGGGGACAGTCGGGAGCAGTACTTC
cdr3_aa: CASVGDSREQYF

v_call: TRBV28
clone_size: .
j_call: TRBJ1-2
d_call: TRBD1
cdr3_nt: TGTGCCAGCAGTTTGGATAAAGGACAGGGAGGAGGCTACACCTTC
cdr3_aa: CASSLDKGQGGGYTF

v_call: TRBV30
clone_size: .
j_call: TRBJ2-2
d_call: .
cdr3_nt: TGTGCCTGGAGTGTACAGTTCCTCTCCGGCACGAACACCGGGGAGCTGTTTTTT
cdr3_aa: CAWSVQFLSGTNTGELFF

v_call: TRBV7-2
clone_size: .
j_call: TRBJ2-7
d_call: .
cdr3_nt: TGTGCCAGCAGCTTAGCTACCAATTCCTACGAGCAGTACTTC
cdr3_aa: CASSLATNSYEQYF

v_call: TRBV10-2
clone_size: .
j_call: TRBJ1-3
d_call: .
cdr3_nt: TGCGCCAGCAGTGAGTTGGGAAACACCATATATTTT
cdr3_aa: CASSELGNTIYF

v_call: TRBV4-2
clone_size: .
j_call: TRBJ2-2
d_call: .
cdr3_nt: TGTGCCAGCAGCCAAGAGGGACTTCAGAACACCGGGGAGCTGTTTTTT
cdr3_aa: CASSQEGLQNTGELFF

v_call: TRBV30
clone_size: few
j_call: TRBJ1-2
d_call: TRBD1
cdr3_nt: TGTGCCTGCTCTAAGGGGGCGGGTGGCTACACCTTC
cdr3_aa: CACSKGAGGYTF

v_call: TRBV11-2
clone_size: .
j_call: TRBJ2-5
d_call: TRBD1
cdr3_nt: TGTGCCAGCAGCTCCCGTGGACAGGTCAAACAAGAGACCCAGTACTTC
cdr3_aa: CASSSRGQVKQETQYF

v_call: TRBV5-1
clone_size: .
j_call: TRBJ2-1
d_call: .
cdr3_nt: TGCGCCAGCAGCTTGGCCCTTTCCGGGTACAATGAGCAGTTCTTC
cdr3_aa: CASSLALSGYNEQFF

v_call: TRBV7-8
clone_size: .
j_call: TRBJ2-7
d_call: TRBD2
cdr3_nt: TGTGCCAGCAGCTTATATCTAAGGACTAGCGGGTCCGGGCGGTCCTACGAGCAGTACTTC
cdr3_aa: CASSLYLRTSGSGRSYEQYF

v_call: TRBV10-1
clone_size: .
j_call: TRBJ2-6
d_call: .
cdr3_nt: TGCGCCAGCAGTGCTGGCTCTGGGGCCAACGTCCTGACTTTC
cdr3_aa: CASSAGSGANVLTF

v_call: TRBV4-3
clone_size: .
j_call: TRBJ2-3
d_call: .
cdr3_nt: TGCGCCAGCAGCCAAGATCTAAGGGCTTGGGGTACAGATACGCAGTATTTT
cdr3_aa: CASSQDLRAWGTDTQYF

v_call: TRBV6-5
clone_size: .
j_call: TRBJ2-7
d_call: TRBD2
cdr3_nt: TGTGCCAGCAGTTATACGCGGGGGGCCTACGAGCAGTACTTC
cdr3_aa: CASSYTRGAYEQYF

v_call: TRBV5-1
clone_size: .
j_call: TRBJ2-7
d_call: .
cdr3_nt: TGCGCCAGCAGCCGGGACGTAATATCTCGGAGCTCCTACGAGCAGTACTTC
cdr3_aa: CASSRDVISRSSYEQYF

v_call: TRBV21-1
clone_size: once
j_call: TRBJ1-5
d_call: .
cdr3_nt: TGTGCCAGCAGCCCTCCCCGGGGGACAGGGGTTTGGGAGAAGCCCCAGCATTTT
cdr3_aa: CASSPPRGTGVWEKPQHF

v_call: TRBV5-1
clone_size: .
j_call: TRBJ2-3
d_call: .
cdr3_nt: TGCGCCAGCAGCTCGGACCTCCGCGAAGATACGCAGTATTTT
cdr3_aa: CASSSDLREDTQYF

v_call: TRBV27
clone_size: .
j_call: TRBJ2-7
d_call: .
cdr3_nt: TGTGCCAGCAGCCCTAGCATACCCTACGAGCAGTACTTC
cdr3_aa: CASSPSIPYEQYF

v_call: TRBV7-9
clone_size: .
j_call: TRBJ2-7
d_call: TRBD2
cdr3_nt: TGTGCCGCCAGCACCTCTGTTCAGGGAGGTCCGGGGGGGTTATACGAGCAGTACTTC
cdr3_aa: CAASTSVQGGPGGLYEQYF

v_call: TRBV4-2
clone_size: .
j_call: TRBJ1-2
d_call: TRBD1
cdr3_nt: TGTGCCAGCAGCCAAGCCCGGACGCAGGGGGCAATTGGCTACACCTTC
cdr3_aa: CASSQARTQGAIGYTF

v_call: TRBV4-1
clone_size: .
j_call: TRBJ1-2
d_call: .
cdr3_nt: TGCGCCAGCAGCCAAGGATCGGGCAACTATGGCTACACCTTC
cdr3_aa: CASSQGSGNYGYTF

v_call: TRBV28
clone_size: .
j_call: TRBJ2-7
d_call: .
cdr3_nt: TGTGCCAGCAGCCTCCTTGGGGGTTCTAACGAGCAGTACTTC
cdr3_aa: CASSLLGGSNEQYF

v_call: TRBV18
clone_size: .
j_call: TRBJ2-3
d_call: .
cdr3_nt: TGTGCCAGCTCCCCCACCCCGCTCACAGATACGCAGTATTTT
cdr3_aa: CASSPTPLTDTQYF

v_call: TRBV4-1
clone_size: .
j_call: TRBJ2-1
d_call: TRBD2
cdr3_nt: TGCGCCAGCAGCCAAGATTTGCTAGCGGGAGCTGGGCGAGGGACCTACAATGAGCAGTTCTTC
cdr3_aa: CASSQDLLAGAGRGTYNEQFF

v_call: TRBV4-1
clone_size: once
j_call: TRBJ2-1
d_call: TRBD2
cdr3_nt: TGCGCCAGCAGCCAACCTCTCTCTAGCGGGAGTGAGAATGAGCAGTTCTTC
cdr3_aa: CASSQPLSSGSENEQFF

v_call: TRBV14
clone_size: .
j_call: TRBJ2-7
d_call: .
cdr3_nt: TGTGCCAGCAGCCAAGACCCCCGCTACGAGCAGTACTTC
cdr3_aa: CASSQDPRYEQYF

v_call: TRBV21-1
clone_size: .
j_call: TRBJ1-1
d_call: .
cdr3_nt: TGTGCCAGCAGCTTCATCCCGGACGACACTGAAGCTTTCTTT
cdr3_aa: CASSFIPDDTEAFF